The entry below describes one TCR beta chain. A multiplex PCR was run with 60 Vbeta primers and 13 Jbeta primers. Sequencing was performed with immunoSEQ multiplex PCR; in TCRdb, only in-frame clones are kept and a portion is missing. There are roughly 110,000 clones in the sample; under 80% occur only once, and 3.6% lies in the top ten. This specimen belongs to a study of cytomegalovirus exposure and HLA in healthy donors. Study details: Among 350 to 500 genotyped donors, around 81% fell in the Caucasian-associated ancestry cluster.

Germline V CDR1 and CDR2: KGHSH, LQKENI. CDR3 size: 13 residues. The ends were cut back, 4 bases at V and 1 base at J, with 7 bases in the middle. This receptor was taken from a man in his fifties or sixties in good health and CMV-seronegative. Sequenced sample: PBMCs. The chain links TRBV18 to TRBJ1-1; D ambiguous. This CDR3 reads CASSQNRNTEAFF. The CDR3 DNA sequence: TGTGCCAGCTCACAGAACAGGAACACTGAAGCTTTCTTT.